The 4 T cell receptor beta chains presented below share a single source sample, sequenced in a study of OX40 agonist ivuxolimab in advanced cancers. The assay was immunoSEQ multiplex PCR, and TCRdb's table has in-frame clones only and misses some. The sample records 70,000 to 75,000 clones, approximately 83% being singletons. The source was CD4+ or CD8+ T cells sorted from blood, collected in a trial of the OX40 agonist ivuxolimab. Receptors were obtained from an adult with an advanced solid tumor such as melanoma, head and neck, liver or kidney cancer.

The chain employs TRBV10-3 and TRBJ1-1, with TRBD1 matching over 9 bases. Germline assignment: CDR1 ENHRY and CDR2 SYGVKD. This CDR3 region has 14 residues. V lost 5 bases to trimming and J lost 4 bases; unmatched junction nucleotides: 5. The CDR3 bases are TGTGCCATCAGTCAACCGACAGGGGGCACTGAAGCTTTCTTT. This encodes CAISQPTGGTEAFF.

The chain couples TRBV2 to TRBJ2-7; TRBD2 matches 11 bases. The CDR3 extends over 15 amino acids. Germline CDR1 is SNHLY and CDR2 is FYNNEI. The ends lost 3 bases at V and 4 bases at J; junction bases unmatched: 5. In nucleotides, the CDR3 is TGTGCCAGCAGTGACGTCGGGACTAGCGGTTACGAGCAGTACTTC. As protein: CASSDVGTSGYEQYF. Based on the CDR3 plus reference TRBV2 and TRBJ2-7, the full variable domain is EPEVTQTPSHQVTQMGQEVILRCVPISNHLYFYWYRQILGQKVEFLVSFYNNEISEKSEIFDDQFSVERPDGSNFTLKIRSTKLEDSAMYFCASSDVGTSGYEQYFGPGTRLTVT.

Note on this clone: Other nucleotide sequences from this sample produce the same CDR3. The rearrangement uses TRBV5-1 and TRBJ2-2, with D perhaps assigned TRBD1 or TRBD2 (5 bases each). Germline V CDR1 and CDR2: SGHRS, YFSETQ. Trimming stripped 4 bases from V and 8 bases from J, with 12 bases between. There are 13 residues in the CDR3. The CDR3 DNA reads as TGCGCCAGCAGCCCGCAGGGAGCGGGGGAGCTGTTTTTT. It codes for CASSPQGAGELFF. The variable domain in full, completed from reference TRBV5-1 and TRBJ2-2, reads KAGVTQTPRYLIKTRGQQVTLSCSPISGHRSVSWYQQTPGQGLQFLFEYFSETQRNKGNFPGRFSGRQFSNSRSEMNVSTLELGDSALYLCASSPQGAGELFFGEGSRLTVL.

The J gene is TRBJ2-3, the V gene TRBV11-3; no clear D. The CDR3 is made up of 12 amino acids. Germline CDR1 SGHNT, CDR2 YENEEA. V dropped 5 bases and J dropped 6 bases, with 9 bases sitting between them. CDR3 sequence: CASSPTTDTQYF. DNA for the CDR3: TGTGCCAGCAGCCCAACCACGGATACGCAGTATTTT. The full variable domain, completed using reference TRBV11-3 and TRBJ2-3, is EAGVVQSPRYKIIEKKQPVAFWCNPISGHNTLYWYLQNLGQGPELLIRYENEEAVDDSQLPKDRFSAERLKGVDSTLKIQPAELGDSAVYLCASSPTTDTQYFGPGTRLTVL.